The 30 T cell receptor beta chains given below trace back to one sample, sequenced in a study of OX40 agonist ivuxolimab in advanced cancers. Data came from immunoSEQ multiplex PCR; TCRdb stores just in-frame clones and leaves some out. This table holds about 43,000 clones, 75% to 90% found once. Sequencing was performed on CD4+ or CD8+ T cells sorted from blood, taken in a trial of the OX40 agonist ivuxolimab. The receptors shown here come from an adult with an advanced solid tumor such as melanoma, head and neck, liver or kidney cancer.

The chain couples TRBV7-3 to TRBJ2-3, with 10 bases lining up with TRBD2. V lost 4 bases to trimming and J lost 2 bases; unmatched junction nucleotides: 3. This CDR3 is 15 amino acids long. Germline V gene data show CDR1 as SGHTA and CDR2 as FQGTGA. In DNA form, the CDR3 reads TGTGCCAGCAGCTACGGACTAGCGGACACAGATACGCAGTATTTT. Protein product: CASSYGLADTDTQYF.

Remarks on this clone: The junction departs from the called germline gene at one end, perhaps through a read error. The rearrangement links TRBV5-1 to TRBJ1-5; D is unresolved. The CDR3 runs 15 residues. Germline V gives CDR1 SGHRS, CDR2 YFSETQ. CDR3 coding DNA: TGCGCCAGCAGCTTGGACGGTGGTGGCAATCAGTCCCAGCATTTT. It translates to CASSLDGGGNQSQHF.

The chain employs TRBV5-1 and TRBJ2-5; D is unresolved. CDR1 is SGHRS and CDR2 is YFSETQ in the germline V gene. Trimming left V 4 bases short and J 3 bases short, with 13 bases between. The CDR3 totals 14 residues. The CDR3 DNA follows: TGCGCCAGCAGCGCCGGACCGAACAAAGAGACCCAGTACTTC. It is translated as CASSAGPNKETQYF.

This clone appeared a few times. V usage is TRBV18 and J usage is TRBJ2-1, with D perhaps matching TRBD2 (6 bases). V was clipped by 0 bases and J by 4 bases, with 10 bases between them. Germline V gives CDR1 KGHSH, CDR2 LQKENI. The CDR3 is made up of 15 amino acids. As DNA, the CDR3 is TGTGCCAGCTCACCACCGTTTAGCGGTTACAATGAGCAGTTCTTC. As protein: CASSPPFSGYNEQFF. Variable domain in full (rest from reference TRBV18 and TRBJ2-1): NAGVMQNPRHLVRRRGQEARLRCSPMKGHSHVYWYRQLPEEGLKFMVYLQKENIIDESGMPKERFSAEFPKEGPSILRIQQVVRGDSAAYFCASSPPFSGYNEQFFGPGTRLTVL.

The chain employs TRBV5-1 and TRBJ1-4; D gene unclear. Trimming cost V 0 bases and J 5 bases, with 8 bases left between them. Germline assignment: CDR1 SGHRS and CDR2 YFSETQ. This CDR3 has 14 residues. This chain's CDR3 is CASSLATANEKLFF. CDR3 DNA: TGCGCCAGCAGCTTGGCCACTGCCAATGAAAAACTGTTTTTT.

The chain uses TRBV19 and TRBJ2-2; D is perhaps TRBD2 (5 bases). The CDR3 loop spans 15 amino acids. CDR1 and CDR2 from the germline V gene are LNHDA and SQIVND (reference sequence). V was trimmed by 6 bases and J by 1 base, leaving 12 bases between them. In DNA form, the CDR3 reads TGTGCCAGTAGACGTGAACGGGAGAACACCGGGGAGCTGTTTTTT. It is translated as CASRRERENTGELFF.

The chain has TRBV27 and TRBJ2-1; 9 bases are a match to TRBD1. The V gene's germline CDR1 is MNHEY and CDR2 SMNVEV (reference sequence). V gave up 6 bases and J gave up 8 bases; unmatched junction bases: 14. The CDR3 is 16 amino acids. For the CDR3, the DNA is TGTGCCAGCAGCAGGGACAGGGCCCCCCAGGGCGATGAGCAGTTCTTC. It translates to CASSRDRAPQGDEQFF.

CDR3 nucleotides: TGTGCCAGCTCACCCACCGCAACCCCAGGGCTGATCCCCCAGCATTTT. Translated, it gives CASSPTATPGLIPQHF. V is TRBV18 and J is TRBJ1-5; TRBD1 is a possible D gene (5 bases). The V gene lost 3 bases and the J gene lost 10 bases, with 22 bases spanning the gap. This CDR3 spans 16 amino acids. Germline CDR1 and CDR2: KGHSH and LQKENI.

This rearrangement joins TRBV14 to TRBJ1-3; no reliable D call. CDR3 length: 12 residues. Germline V gene sequence: CDR1 SGHDN, CDR2 FVKESK. V dropped 3 bases and J dropped 9 bases, with 9 bases sitting between them. CDR3 coding DNA: TGTGCCAGCAGCCAGAGCCCGGGCACCATATATTTT. Translating it yields CASSQSPGTIYF.

The J gene is TRBJ2-1, the V gene TRBV4-3; no firm D call. The length of the CDR3 is 15 residues. The V end was cut by 0 bases, the J end by 4 bases, with 10 bases between. Germline V gives CDR1 LGHNA, CDR2 YSLEER. Written as DNA, the CDR3 is TGCGCCAGCAGCCAAGATCAAGAAGGGTACAATGAGCAGTTCTTC. This codes for CASSQDQEGYNEQFF.

Concerning this clone: Being one base from a much bigger clone, this may be a read error. The same CDR3 arises from other DNA sequences in this sample as well. The chain uses TRBV11-3 and TRBJ1-1, with D perhaps TRBD1 (5 bases). The V gene's germline CDR1 is SGHNT and CDR2 YENEEA. This CDR3 has 13 residues. This chain's CDR3 is CASSLRQNTEAFF. Written as DNA, the CDR3 is TGTGCCAGCAGCTTAAGACAGAACACTGAAGCTTTTTTT.

This chain connects TRBV6-1 to TRBJ1-3; D unclear. V gave up 7 bases and J gave up 0 bases, with 10 bases separating them. CDR1 MNHNS and CDR2 SASEGT come from the germline V gene. This CDR3 spans 14 amino acids. CDR3 in DNA: TGTGCCAGCACTGCGGGGAGCTCTGGAAACACCATATATTTT. Translation: CASTAGSSGNTIYF.

The chain combines TRBV29-1 with TRBJ1-1; TRBD1 might be the D (6 bases). Trimming shortened V by 5 bases and J by 5 bases, and 21 bases separated the two germline ends. CDR1 and CDR2 (germline): SQVTM, ANQGSEA. CDR3 size: 15 residues. CDR3 DNA: TGCAGCGTTAACCCATTACAGGGTCTGCGTACTGAAGCTTTCTTT. Its protein product is CSVNPLQGLRTEAFF.

The table lists this clone with a count of one. The chain joins TRBV6-1 to TRBJ1-2; the match to TRBD1 covers 8 bases. CDR3 length: 13 residues. Per the germline V gene, CDR1 is MNHNS and CDR2 is SASEGT. The trim removed 7 bases at V and 8 bases at J, leaving 9 bases unmatched. CDR3 in amino acids: CASIPGQAGGYTF. For the CDR3, the DNA is TGTGCCAGCATTCCGGGACAGGCGGGGGGCTACACCTTC.

The chain is built from TRBV7-2 and TRBJ1-5; D is perhaps TRBD1 (5 bases). Germline-derived CDR1 and CDR2 are SGHTA and FQGNSA. The CDR3 totals 13 residues. Trimming removed 5 bases at V and 6 bases at J, with 11 bases between. In nucleotides, the CDR3 is TGTGCCAGCAGCCCCCGGGGGGGTCAGCCCCAGCATTTT. This sequence encodes CASSPRGGQPQHF.

The V and J genes are TRBV6-5 and TRBJ1-5; D gene unclear. Germline-derived CDR1 and CDR2 are MNHEY and SVGAGI. The V end was cut by 6 bases, the J end by 0 bases, with 6 bases between. This CDR3 has 13 amino acids. CDR3 amino acids: CASSLHSNQPQHF. CDR3 sequence (DNA): TGTGCCAGCAGCCTACATAGCAATCAGCCCCAGCATTTT.

The V call is TRBV2, the J call TRBJ1-2; maybe TRBD1 (5 bases). Germline assignment: CDR1 SNHLY and CDR2 FYNNEI. The CDR3 runs to 17 residues. Trimming pared 6 bases from V and 0 bases from J, leaving 20 bases between. The CDR3, as DNA: TGTGCCAGCAGCGAATCCTACAGGAGGGGAGCTAACTATGGCTACACCTTC. It is translated as CASSESYRRGANYGYTF.

The chain recombines TRBV14 with TRBJ1-1; D gene ambiguous. The CDR3 extends over 14 amino acids. From germline, CDR1 is SGHDN and CDR2 FVKESK. V lost 1 base and J lost 1, with 7 bases in between. CDR3 DNA sequence: TGTGCCAGCAGCCAAGGCCACTGGAACACTGAAGCTTTCTTT. It yields the protein CASSQGHWNTEAFF.

The chain uses TRBV5-4 and TRBJ1-5; D uncertain. The CDR3 contains 15 residues. CDR1 and CDR2 (germline): SGHNT, YYREEE (reference sequence). Trimming cost V 3 bases and J 2 bases, with 12 bases left between them. In nucleotides, the CDR3 is TGTGCCAGCAGCTCCGAGGACTGGGGCAATCAGCCCCAGCATTTT. This translates into CASSSEDWGNQPQHF.

In its sample, this clone is medium-sized. The chain employs TRBV7-9 and TRBJ1-2, with 8 positions matching TRBD1. Germline-derived CDR1 and CDR2 are SEHNR and FQNEAQ (reference sequence). The CDR3 is 15 residues long. V was clipped by 1 base and J by 6 bases; unmatched bases: 7. This CDR3 reads CASSLDRTGYDGYTF. CDR3 DNA: TGTGCCAGCAGCTTAGACCGGACAGGGTACGATGGCTACACCTTC.

The genes are TRBV21-1 and TRBJ2-1; the tabulated D call, TRBD2, remains unverified against the DNA. TRBV21-1 is flagged as a pseudogene. The CDR3 has 13 amino acids. The CDR3 reads CGSRGSSYNEQFF. As DNA, the CDR3 is TGTGGGAGTAGAGGTAGCTCCTACAATGAGCAGTTCTTC.

The chain combines TRBV5-5 with TRBJ1-2; D gene uncertain. Germline CDR1 and CDR2: SGHKS and YYEKEE (reference sequence). The CDR3 consists of 14 residues. Trimming cost V 5 bases and J 8 bases, with 19 bases left between them. The chain's CDR3 is CASSRGLTQYGYTF. In DNA, the CDR3 is TGTGCCAGCAGTAGAGGCTTAACGCAATACGGCTACACCTTC.

This clone was seen a few times. The chain combines TRBV14 with TRBJ1-2; weak D call: TRBD1 (5 bases). The CDR3 runs 14 residues. The V and J ends lost 0 bases and 4 bases respectively, with 9 bases between them. Germline loops: CDR1 SGHDN, CDR2 FVKESK. The CDR3: CASSQEPGSYGYTF. In DNA, the CDR3 is TGTGCCAGCAGCCAAGAACCAGGGTCCTATGGCTACACCTTC.

This clone was observed a handful of times. The CDR3 spells CASHLRGIASGNTIYF. The CDR3 nucleotides read TGTGCCAGCCACCTTAGGGGAATCGCCTCTGGAAACACCATATATTTT. The chain links TRBV19 to TRBJ1-3, with D possibly TRBD1 on 5 matching bases. Germline V lookup: CDR1 LNHDA, CDR2 SQIVND (reference sequence). Trimming pared 9 bases from V and 0 bases from J, leaving 18 bases between. CDR3 length equals 16 residues.

The chain links TRBV4-3 to TRBJ2-1; D possibly corresponds to TRBD2 (5 bases). The CDR3 covers 13 residues. CDR1 and CDR2 from the germline V gene are LGHNA and YSLEER. Trimming shortened V by 3 bases and J by 9 bases, and 12 bases separated the two germline ends. This chain's CDR3 is CASSQVSGGEQFF. CDR3 DNA: TGCGCCAGCAGCCAGGTCTCCGGAGGTGAGCAGTTCTTC.

This chain connects TRBV7-2 to TRBJ1-2; 9 bases fit TRBD1. The germline V gene has CDR1 SGHTA and CDR2 FQGNSA. The CDR3 loop spans 15 amino acids. Trimming removed 4 bases from V and 4 bases from J; junction bases left unmatched: 7. Here the CDR3 reads CASSSAGTGFYGYTF. The DNA of the CDR3 is TGTGCCAGCAGCTCTGCCGGGACAGGGTTCTATGGCTACACCTTC.

The rearrangement joins TRBV10-3 to TRBJ2-1; no clear D. The CDR3 runs to 14 residues. CDR1 ENHRY and CDR2 SYGVKD come from the germline V gene. Trimming stripped 7 bases from V and 0 bases from J, with 10 bases between. The CDR3 spells CAIKTRDSYNEQFF. CDR3 DNA sequence: TGTGCCATCAAGACAAGGGACTCCTACAATGAGCAGTTCTTC.

This clone turned up a few times. The chain joins TRBV18 to TRBJ2-1, with D uncertain. Trimming took off 8 bases at V and 9 bases at J, with 23 bases between the two ends. The CDR3 sequence is 15 residues long. Germline-derived CDR1 and CDR2 are KGHSH and LQKENI. CDR3 nucleotides: TGTGCCAGCCTTAGGCCGGGCTCCGGCTCCGGTGAGCAGTTCTTC. It specifies CASLRPGSGSGEQFF.

The chain couples TRBV11-2 to TRBJ2-1; D uncertain. The CDR3 loop spans 15 amino acids. Per the germline V gene, CDR1 is SGHAT and CDR2 is FQNNGV. Trimming shortened V by 0 bases and J by 4 bases, and 10 bases separated the two germline ends. The CDR3 spells CASSLDSVPYNEQFF. For the CDR3, the DNA is TGTGCCAGCAGCTTAGATTCGGTCCCTTACAATGAGCAGTTCTTC.

The chain couples TRBV6-5 to TRBJ2-7; perhaps D is TRBD1 or TRBD2 (5 bases each). V was shortened by 5 bases and J by 3 bases, with 14 bases between the two germline ends. CDR3 size: 14 residues. CDR1 and CDR2 (germline): MNHEY, SVGAGI. CDR3 region: CASSEEFGGYEQYF. The CDR3 DNA follows: TGTGCCAGCAGTGAAGAGTTTGGGGGCTACGAGCAGTACTTC.